What follows are 27 T cell receptor beta chains derived from one specimen sequenced in a study of regulatory T cells in long-lasting Graves disease. CDR3-region Arm-PCR and iRepertoire HTBI primers produced the TCR beta libraries. TCRdb reprocessed the multiplex PCR reads with MiXCR, giving one entry per CDR3 protein. The sample consists of 500,000 to 800,000 distinct CDR3 sequences, around 30% of them appearing once. The time point was: persistent/refractory GD, antithyroid drugs over 5 years with positive TRAb. Extracted PBMC RNA gave rise to the TCR library. The material sequenced was peripheral blood mononuclear cells (PBMCs), taken when the disease was refractory, from a patient treated with antithyroid drugs. Receptor source: a female donor with Graves disease.

V gene TRBV12-3 or TRBV12-4 combines with J gene TRBJ1-2, with unresolved D. V was cut by 5 bases and J by 6 bases, with 13 bases left in between. The CDR3 covers 13 residues. The DNA of the CDR3 is TGTGCCAGCAGTACCCCCGGTACCGATGGCTACACCTTC. Translated: CASSTPGTDGYTF.

Written as DNA, the CDR3 is TGTGCCAGCAGTTACTCTGGCGGGAGCTACAATGAGCAGTTCTTC. Its translation is CASSYSGGSYNEQFF. This chain uses TRBV6-5 with TRBJ2-1, with 7 bases aligning to TRBD2. The CDR3 runs to 15 residues. Germline CDR1 is MNHEY and CDR2 is SVGAGI. Trimming removed 0 bases from V and 3 bases from J; junction bases left unmatched: 2.

This clonotype was detected a few times. V gene TRBV27 combines with J gene TRBJ1-5, with D tentatively TRBD1 (6 bases). The V end lost 3 bases, the J end lost 3 bases, and 9 bases lay between the germline ends. The CDR3 runs to 14 residues. The germline gives CDR1 MNHEY, CDR2 SMNVEV (reference sequence). This CDR3 is CASSFHRDNQPQHF. DNA of the CDR3: TGTGCCAGCAGTTTCCACAGGGACAATCAGCCCCAGCATTTT.

The genes are TRBV5-1 and TRBJ2-7, with 10 nucleotides matching TRBD1. This CDR3 region has 14 residues. With 5 bases clipped from V and 4 bases from J, the junction kept 6 bases outside the gene matches. Germline CDR1 and CDR2: SGHRS and YFSETQ. The DNA of the CDR3 is TGCGCCAGCAGGCAGGGACAGGGGAAATACGAGCAGTACTTC. It yields the protein CASRQGQGKYEQYF.

This clonotype was recorded at least ten times. The genes are TRBV11-2 and TRBJ1-1; the D is unclear. CDR3 length equals 11 residues. V was clipped by 8 bases and J by 0 bases, with 4 bases between them. CDR1 is SGHAT and CDR2 is FQNNGV in the germline V gene. The CDR3 nucleotides are TGTGCCAGCCAGTTGAACACTGAAGCTTTCTTT. Translated, it gives CASQLNTEAFF.

This chain joins TRBV18 and TRBJ2-7; unclear D gene. Between the trimmed V and J ends, which lost 2 bases and 7 bases, there was a span of 9 bases. The CDR3 runs to 12 residues. Looked up from germline, CDR1 is KGHSH and CDR2 is LQKENI. The CDR3 sequence: CASSPWSREQYF. The CDR3 DNA is TGTGCCAGCTCACCATGGAGCCGTGAGCAGTACTTC.

V is TRBV5-7 and J is TRBJ1-6; 8 positions match TRBD1. TRBV5-7 is an ORF; its function is uncertain. V lost 0 bases to trimming and J lost 8 bases; unmatched junction nucleotides: 4. The CDR3 runs 15 residues. The CDR3 sequence is CASSLERTGYSPLHF. The CDR3, as DNA: TGTGCCAGCAGCTTGGAAAGGACAGGGTATTCACCCCTCCACTTT.

This sequence joins TRBV7-2 and TRBJ2-7, with D uncertain. The CDR3 is 15 residues long. Germline CDR1 and CDR2: SGHTA and FQGNSA. Trimming removed 3 bases at V and 0 bases at J, with 12 bases between. The CDR3 DNA is TGTGCCAGCAGCTTCCTAGATTCTGTCTCCTACGAGCAGTACTTC. Translating it yields CASSFLDSVSYEQYF.

This clonotype was picked up a small number of times. CDR3 amino acids: CASSRDPRSGANVLTF. The CDR3 nucleotides read TGTGCCAGCAGCCGGGACCCCAGGTCGGGGGCCAACGTCCTGACTTTC. The chain combines TRBV6-1 with TRBJ2-6; D may match TRBD1 or TRBD2 (5 bases each). CDR1 is MNHNS, CDR2 SASEGT, per germline. The V end was cut by 6 bases, the J end by 4 bases, with 16 bases between. The CDR3 is 16 amino acids.

The chain carries TRBV7-3 and TRBJ2-7, with 10 bases identical to TRBD1. The CDR3 has 15 amino acids. Germline CDR1 and CDR2: SGHTA and FQGTGA. V was pared by 5 bases and J by 5 bases, with 9 bases of the junction left unmatched. CDR3 nucleotide sequence: TGTGCCAGCAGCCAAACGGGACAGGGGTACCACGAGCAGTACTTC. Amino acid sequence: CASSQTGQGYHEQYF.

With regard to this clonotype: Its ends do not fully match the called genes, so a read error is possible. The genes are TRBV28 and TRBJ1-1; no firm D call. The CDR3 has 12 amino acids. CDR1 is MDHEN, CDR2 SYDVKM, per germline. The CDR3 DNA is TGTGCCAGCAGACTAATCCACACTGAAGCTTTGTTT. Its translation: CASRLIHTEALF.

This clonotype was seen repeatedly, ten times or more. The CDR3 sequence is CASSSHRGRRNSPLHF. The CDR3 region has the DNA TGTGCCAGCAGTTCGCACAGGGGGCGCAGGAATTCACCCCTCCACTTT. The chain combines TRBV28 with TRBJ1-6, with 9 bases aligning to TRBD1. CDR3 length: 16 residues. The V segment lost 4 bases and the J segment 7 bases; nucleotides outside the gene matches: 8. Per the germline V gene, CDR1 is MDHEN and CDR2 is SYDVKM.

The V and J genes are TRBV5-1 and TRBJ1-3; the D gene is possibly TRBD1 (6 bases). Trimming pared 1 base from V and 2 bases from J, leaving 13 bases between. The CDR3 has 16 amino acids. The germline gives CDR1 SGHRS, CDR2 YFSETQ. CDR3 sequence: CASSLTRGSAGNTIYF. The CDR3, as DNA: TGCGCCAGCAGCTTGACCAGGGGTAGTGCTGGAAACACCATATATTTT.

The chain couples TRBV30 to TRBJ2-7; D is possibly TRBD2 (6 bases). Trimming cost V 5 bases and J 6 bases, with 11 bases left between them. Germline CDR1 and CDR2: GTSNPN and SVGIG (reference sequence). The CDR3 is made up of 11 amino acids. CDR3 nucleotide sequence: TGTGCCTGGCTCCAGGGAGGCGAGCAGTACTTC. It encodes CAWLQGGEQYF.

This clonotype was picked up many times. The chain recombines TRBV2 with TRBJ1-1; no definite D call. CDR1 and CDR2 from the germline V gene are SNHLY and FYNNEI. The V gene lost 7 bases and the J gene lost 1 base, with 13 bases spanning the gap. The CDR3 is made up of 14 amino acids. The CDR3 coding sequence is TGTGCCAGCACCCCCCGGGTGACGAACACTGAAGCTTTCTTT. Translated: CASTPRVTNTEAFF.

Remarks on this clonotype: One junction end does not reproduce the germline sequence, and a read error may be involved. This chain links TRBV30 with TRBJ2-7, with 10 bases identical to TRBD2. Germline V gene sequence: CDR1 GTSNPN, CDR2 SVGIG (reference sequence). The CDR3 loop spans 15 amino acids. This CDR3 is CAWNPPLAGEYGQYF. CDR3 DNA sequence: TGTGCCTGGAACCCCCCGCTAGCGGGAGAGTACGGGCAGTACTTC.

The CDR3 region is CASSTGTSGSQETQYF. The CDR3 DNA is TGTGCCAGCTCAACCGGGACTAGCGGGTCCCAAGAGACCCAGTACTTC. The V and J genes are TRBV18 and TRBJ2-5; 12 positions match TRBD2. Trimming took 5 bases from V and 1 from J; bases not matched to a gene: 5. Germline V gives CDR1 KGHSH, CDR2 LQKENI. The CDR3 contains 16 residues.

In this sample, this clonotype turned up a few times. The chain uses TRBV5-1 and TRBJ2-2; D call uncertain. Looked up from germline, CDR1 is SGHRS and CDR2 is YFSETQ. This CDR3 spans 14 amino acids. The germline V and J ends were trimmed by 3 bases and 8 bases, with 14 bases remaining between them. The chain's CDR3 is CASSSGLQEGELFF. DNA for the CDR3: TGCGCCAGCAGCTCCGGCCTACAAGAGGGGGAGCTGTTTTTT. Looking up the rest from reference TRBV5-1 and TRBJ2-2 gives the full variable domain: KAGVTQTPRYLIKTRGQQVTLSCSPISGHRSVSWYQQTPGQGLQFLFEYFSETQRNKGNFPGRFSGRQFSNSRSEMNVSTLELGDSALYLCASSSGLQEGELFFGEGSRLTVL.

This clonotype occurred a few times. The chain combines TRBV3-1 with TRBJ1-2; a weak D match, TRBD1 (6 bases). The CDR3 runs to 14 residues. Germline loops: CDR1 LGHDT, CDR2 YNNKEL (reference sequence). With 0 bases removed from V and 8 bases from J, the gap between germline ends came to 13 bases. Here the CDR3 DNA reads TGTGCCAGCAGCCAAGATCGGGGGCTCAACGGCTACACCTTC. The encoded protein is CASSQDRGLNGYTF.

The chain joins TRBV13 to TRBJ2-7, with D possibly being TRBD2 (5 bases). Per germline, CDR1 PRHDT and CDR2 FYEKMQ (reference sequence). The V and J ends lost 5 bases and 2 bases respectively, with 13 bases between them. The CDR3 loop spans 14 amino acids. The CDR3 is CASSPWTQPYEQYF. The DNA of the CDR3 is TGTGCCAGCAGCCCATGGACTCAGCCCTACGAGCAGTACTTC. Looking up the rest from reference TRBV13 and TRBJ2-7 gives the full variable domain: AAGVIQSPRHLIKEKRETATLKCYPIPRHDTVYWYQQGPGQDPQFLISFYEKMQSDKGSIPDRFSAQQFSDYHSELNMSSLELGDSALYFCASSPWTQPYEQYFGPGTRLTVT.

This clonotype appeared a few times. The V call is TRBV29-1, the J call TRBJ1-5, with TRBD1 identical over 9 bases. Trimming cost V 6 bases and J 2 bases; bases outside gene matches: 11. The CDR3 covers 16 residues. Germline lookup yields CDR1 SQVTM and CDR2 ANQGSEA. The CDR3 DNA sequence: TGCAGCGTCCCCGGACAGGGGCTTGGGGGCAATCAGCCCCAGCATTTT. Its translation is CSVPGQGLGGNQPQHF.

This sequence joins TRBV6-5 and TRBJ1-3; 8 bases match TRBD1. The CDR3 length is 15 residues. The J segment lost 4 bases and the V segment lost 4 bases, leaving 6 bases of the junction unmatched. CDR1 is MNHEY, CDR2 SVGAGI, per germline. The CDR3 sequence: CASSSWTGYGNTIYF. CDR3 nucleotides: TGTGCCAGCAGTTCCTGGACAGGGTACGGAAACACCATATATTTT.

The gene calls are TRBV10-3 and TRBJ1-2; 12 bases are a match to TRBD1. Germline CDR1 is ENHRY and CDR2 is SYGVKD. This CDR3 contains 16 residues. The V segment lost 3 bases and the J segment 5 bases; nucleotides outside the gene matches: 7. The CDR3 DNA is TGTGCCATCAGTGACCCGGGACAGGGGGCTTGGTATGGCTACACCTTC. Translated: CAISDPGQGAWYGYTF.

The table lists this clonotype with a few counts. This chain connects TRBV11-2 to TRBJ1-1; D may be TRBD1 (6 bases). CDR3 length: 13 residues. The V gene lost 5 bases and the J gene lost 6 bases, with 13 bases spanning the gap. Germline values: CDR1 SGHAT, CDR2 FQNNGV. The CDR3 bases are TGTGCCAGCAGCGACACAGGGTTCGCTGAAGCTTTCTTT. Its protein is CASSDTGFAEAFF.

The chain uses TRBV25-1 and TRBJ2-1; D not certain. Germline CDR1 and CDR2: MGHDK and SYGVNS. Trimming pared 8 bases from V and 3 bases from J, leaving 5 bases between. The length of the CDR3 is 11 residues. The chain's CDR3 is CASLLYNEQFF. The CDR3 nucleotides are TGTGCCAGCCTACTCTACAATGAGCAGTTCTTC.

This chain joins TRBV15 and TRBJ1-2; D is possibly TRBD1 (5 bases). Germline V gives CDR1 LNHNV, CDR2 YYDKDF (reference sequence). The CDR3 is made up of 13 amino acids. V was pared by 1 base and J by 12 bases, with 15 bases between. This chain's CDR3 is CATSRVWGSTDTF. The CDR3 DNA reads as TGTGCCACCAGCAGAGTGTGGGGCTCTACGGACACCTTC. Filled out from reference TRBV15 and TRBJ1-2, the complete variable domain reads DAMVIQNPRYQVTQFGKPVTLSCSQTLNHNVMYWYQQKSSQAPKLLFHYYDKDFNNEADTPDNFQSRRPNTSFCFLDIRSPGLGDTAMYLCATSRVWGSTDTFGSGTRLTVV.

There are a few counts of this clonotype. J is TRBJ1-2 and V is TRBV20-1, with 8 positions matching TRBD1. Per germline, CDR1 DFQATT and CDR2 SNEGSKA (reference sequence). The V segment lost 4 bases and the J segment 4 bases; nucleotides outside the gene matches: 14. CDR3 size: 16 residues. CDR3 in DNA: TGCAGTGCTAACCAACCTGGGACAGGCCATCGCTATGGCTACACCTTC. Translated: CSANQPGTGHRYGYTF.